A single T cell receptor (beta chain) is shown here with its context. Assay: immunoSEQ multiplex PCR; the TCRdb copy retains only in-frame clones and omits some. The table has roughly 70,000 clones, 85% seen once. These data come from a study of OX40 agonist ivuxolimab in advanced cancers. Germline V CDR1 and CDR2: WSHSY, SAAADI. The CDR3 extends over 13 amino acids. V lost 7 bases, J lost 7 bases, and 5 bases stayed unmatched. The sequence came from an adult with an advanced solid tumor such as melanoma, head and neck, liver or kidney cancer. The sequenced sample was CD4+ or CD8+ T cells sorted from blood, obtained in a trial of the OX40 agonist ivuxolimab. The chain employs TRBV10-2 and TRBJ1-3; TRBD1 matches 9 bases. CDR3: CASNRGLENTIYF. CDR3 nucleotide sequence: TGCGCCAGCAACAGGGGGCTCGAGAACACCATATATTTT.